These 24 T cell receptor beta chains came from one sample sequenced in a study of T cell responses to AZD1222 COVID-19 vaccine. TCRdb's copy holds only in-frame clones and misses some; the assay was immunoSEQ multiplex PCR. The sample includes 110,000 or so clones, 80% to 95% of them seen just once. Material: peripheral blood, obtained on day 0 of AZD1222 vaccination. Source of these receptors: an adult in good health.

This clone was observed a single time. The V and J genes are TRBV6-4 and TRBJ2-6; maybe TRBD2 (5 bases). Trimming left V 3 bases short and J 4 bases short, with 10 bases between. CDR3 length: 15 amino acids. Germline-derived CDR1 and CDR2 are MRHNA and SNTAGT. The CDR3 sequence: CASSEEGLGANVLTF. As DNA, the CDR3 is TGTGCCAGCAGTGAAGAGGGTTTGGGGGCCAACGTCCTGACTTTC.

This clone has only a few counts. The chain uses TRBV6-5 and TRBJ2-7; 11 nucleotides align to TRBD2. The V and J ends lost 5 bases and 0 bases, in that order; junction bases with no gene match: 3. Germline assignment: CDR1 MNHEY and CDR2 SVGAGI. The CDR3 has 15 residues. CDR3 sequence: CASSIAGGTSYEQYF. CDR3 DNA sequence: TGTGCCAGCAGTATAGCGGGGGGGACCTCCTACGAGCAGTACTTC.

The V call is TRBV9, the J call TRBJ2-7; unclear D gene. Trimming removed 0 bases from V and 2 bases from J, with 9 bases in between. The CDR3 covers 14 residues. Germline V gene data show CDR1 as SGDLS and CDR2 as YYNGEE. The CDR3 reads CASSVGVEPYEQYF. CDR3 sequence (DNA): TGTGCCAGCAGCGTAGGGGTGGAACCCTACGAGCAGTACTTC.

This clone appeared once. The chain combines TRBV7-3 with TRBJ1-1; TRBD1 might be the D (6 bases). Germline CDR1 reads SGHTA; CDR2 reads FQGTGA. Trimming removed 5 bases from V and 0 bases from J, with 10 bases in between. The CDR3 is made up of 14 amino acids. The CDR3 DNA follows: TGTGCCAGCAGCCTAGACAGGTTGAACACTGAAGCTTTCTTT. Its protein product is CASSLDRLNTEAFF.

CDR3 loop: CATSTRLSSYEQYF. The CDR3 coding sequence is TGTGCCACCAGCACCCGACTAAGCTCCTACGAGCAGTACTTC. The genes are TRBV15 and TRBJ2-7; TRBD2 is a possible D gene (5 bases). Germline V gives CDR1 LNHNV, CDR2 YYDKDF (reference sequence). The CDR3 spans 14 residues. Trimming cost V 4 bases and J 0 bases, with 10 bases left between them.

The chain is built from TRBV6-4 and TRBJ2-3, with TRBD2 matching 8 bases. Germline lookup yields CDR1 MRHNA and CDR2 SNTAGT. There are 15 residues in the CDR3. J gave up 1 base and V 3 bases, and 3 bases lay outside the gene matches. The CDR3 here is CASSESGGGTDTQYF. DNA of the CDR3: TGTGCCAGCAGTGAAAGCGGGGGAGGCACAGATACGCAGTATTTT.

This chain uses TRBV18 with TRBJ1-5; 8 bases match TRBD1. The CDR3 loop spans 14 amino acids. In germline, CDR1 is KGHSH, CDR2 LQKENI. Germline trimming cut 5 bases from V and 5 bases from J; bases unmatched to any gene: 5. The CDR3 region is CASSNQQGDQPQHF. In nucleotides, the CDR3 is TGTGCCAGCTCAAACCAACAGGGGGATCAGCCCCAGCATTTT.

The J gene is TRBJ1-2, the V gene TRBV14; D gene unclear. Germline assignment: CDR1 SGHDN and CDR2 FVKESK. V was clipped by 0 bases and J by 6 bases, with 11 bases between them. This CDR3 has 14 amino acids. The CDR3 loop is CASSQDWAGDGYTF. CDR3 bases: TGTGCCAGCAGCCAAGATTGGGCAGGTGATGGCTACACCTTC. Together with reference TRBV14 and TRBJ1-2, the CDR3 gives the full variable domain: EAGVTQFPSHSVIEKGQTVTLRCDPISGHDNLYWYRRVMGKEIKFLLHFVKESKQDESGMPNNRFLAERTGGTYSTLKVQPAELEDSGVYFCASSQDWAGDGYTFGSGTRLTVV.

This chain connects TRBV2 to TRBJ1-4; TRBD1 matches 12 bases. The germline V gene has CDR1 SNHLY and CDR2 FYNNEI. The J segment lost 3 bases and the V segment lost 8 bases, leaving 4 bases of the junction unmatched. The CDR3 sequence is 15 residues long. The CDR3 nucleotides are TGTGCCAGCGTGGGACAGGGGGCCCCTAATGAAAAACTGTTTTTT. Translation: CASVGQGAPNEKLFF.

The chain couples TRBV5-1 to TRBJ2-1; the match to TRBD2 covers 9 bases. Germline loops: CDR1 SGHRS, CDR2 YFSETQ. The CDR3 sequence is 15 residues long. V gave up 7 bases and J gave up 9 bases; unmatched junction bases: 14. CDR3 amino acids: CASAGMASGTSEQFF. DNA of the CDR3: TGCGCCAGCGCTGGGATGGCTAGCGGGACGAGTGAGCAGTTCTTC. Supplemented by reference TRBV5-1 and TRBJ2-1, the full variable domain reads KAGVTQTPRYLIKTRGQQVTLSCSPISGHRSVSWYQQTPGQGLQFLFEYFSETQRNKGNFPGRFSGRQFSNSRSEMNVSTLELGDSALYLCASAGMASGTSEQFFGPGTRLTVL.

The V call is TRBV28, the J call TRBJ2-3, with D unresolved. The CDR3 spans 16 residues. Between the trimmed V and J ends, which lost 2 bases and 0 bases, there was a span of 12 bases. Germline V gives CDR1 MDHEN, CDR2 SYDVKM. CDR3 bases: TGTGCCAGCAGTTTAAGAGGACCCTCCAGCACAGATACGCAGTATTTT. Encoded protein: CASSLRGPSSTDTQYF.

This clone was seen just once. The chain employs TRBV11-2 and TRBJ2-5; unclear D gene. Germline-derived CDR1 and CDR2 are SGHAT and FQNNGV. The CDR3 totals 16 residues. Trimming cost V 2 bases and J 1 base, with 14 bases left between them. The CDR3 region is CASSLFSSTTQETQYF. DNA of the CDR3: TGTGCCAGCAGCTTATTTTCGAGTACTACCCAAGAGACCCAGTACTTC.

The chain links TRBV6-6 to TRBJ2-6; no reliable D call. V gave up 8 bases and J gave up 0 bases, with 8 bases separating them. The CDR3 is 14 amino acids. The germline V gene encodes CDR1 MNHNY and CDR2 SVGAGI (reference sequence). As DNA, the CDR3 is TGTGCCAGCTCTTTGAACTCTGGGGCCAACGTCCTGACTTTC. Translated: CASSLNSGANVLTF.

The chain employs TRBV5-6 and TRBJ1-1; perhaps TRBD1 as D (6 bases). In germline, CDR1 is SGHDT, CDR2 YYEEEE. CDR3 size: 15 residues. V lost 1 base and J 3 bases, leaving 13 bases between the germline ends. In DNA form, the CDR3 reads TGTGCCAGCAGCTTGATCACAACAGGGTACACTGAAGCTTTCTTT. This encodes CASSLITTGYTEAFF. The whole variable domain, filled in from reference TRBV5-6 and TRBJ1-1, reads DAGVTQSPTHLIKTRGQQVTLRCSPKSGHDTVSWYQQALGQGPQFIFQYYEEEERQRGNFPDRFSGHQFPNYSSELNVNALLLGDSALYLCASSLITTGYTEAFFGQGTRLTVV.

This clone appeared a single time. The chain combines TRBV6-6 with TRBJ1-4; D remains unclear. Trimming left V 5 bases short and J 0 bases short, with 22 bases between. The CDR3 has 19 residues. The germline V gene has CDR1 MNHNY and CDR2 SVGAGI (reference sequence). Here the CDR3 DNA reads TGTGCCAGCAGTCACGGGCTGACGGGTTGGAGAGCAACTAATGAAAAACTGTTTTTT. Protein product: CASSHGLTGWRATNEKLFF.

The rearrangement joins TRBV19 to TRBJ1-5, with TRBD1 matching over 9 bases. V was pared by 0 bases and J by 5 bases, with 5 bases of the junction left unmatched. CDR1 is LNHDA, CDR2 SQIVND, per germline (reference sequence). The CDR3 spans 16 residues. DNA of the CDR3: TGTGCCAGTAGTATAGACCCCCGACAGGGGGATCAGCCCCAGCATTTT. This codes for CASSIDPRQGDQPQHF.

The chain recombines TRBV27 with TRBJ1-2; tentatively, D is TRBD1 (6 bases). This CDR3 region has 16 residues. V lost 4 bases and J lost 4, with 19 bases in between. The germline CDR1 and CDR2 sequences are MNHEY and SMNVEV (reference sequence). In nucleotides, the CDR3 is TGTGCCAGCAGTTCCCCCAAACCGACAGGAATCTATGGCTACACCTTC. Amino acid sequence: CASSSPKPTGIYGYTF.

The chain carries TRBV6-5 and TRBJ1-1; TRBD1 aligns across 7 bases. CDR3 length: 13 amino acids. CDR1 and CDR2 (germline): MNHEY, SVGAGI. J was trimmed by 4 bases and V by 7 bases; bases with no gene match: 6. CDR3 DNA: TGTGCCAGCACACGGACAGGTCTCACTGAAGCTTTCTTT. As protein: CASTRTGLTEAFF.

The genes are TRBV5-1 and TRBJ2-7; a weak D match, TRBD1 (5 bases). The V and J ends lost 0 bases and 5 bases respectively, with 9 bases between them. CDR3 size: 13 residues. In germline, CDR1 is SGHRS, CDR2 YFSETQ. As DNA, the CDR3 is TGCGCCAGCAGCTTGGACAGGCCCCACGAGCAGTACTTC. Residues: CASSLDRPHEQYF.

The V and J genes are TRBV28 and TRBJ2-7; the match to TRBD1 covers 9 bases. Germline V gene sequence: CDR1 MDHEN, CDR2 SYDVKM. Losses at the gene ends were 4 bases for V and 5 bases for J; bases not matched to a gene: 6. This CDR3 region has 14 residues. The CDR3 nucleotides are TGTGCCAGCAGTTCTACAGGGGGCCGGAACGAGCAGTACTTC. It encodes CASSSTGGRNEQYF.

The rearrangement links TRBV29-1 to TRBJ2-3; D is perhaps TRBD1 (5 bases). V gave up 4 bases and J gave up 0 bases, with 14 bases separating them. The CDR3 is made up of 15 amino acids. The germline V gene encodes CDR1 SQVTM and CDR2 ANQGSEA. The CDR3 sequence: CSVAIPQVSTDTQYF. DNA for the CDR3: TGCAGCGTTGCCATACCACAGGTTAGCACAGATACGCAGTATTTT.

The chain couples TRBV6-6 to TRBJ2-3, with TRBD2 identical over 9 bases. Germline values: CDR1 MNHNY, CDR2 SVGAGI (reference sequence). The V gene end was trimmed by 5 bases and the J gene end by 5 bases; junction bases not matched to a gene: 14. The CDR3 sequence is 17 residues long. The CDR3 sequence is CASSRTPPAGGGDTQYF. CDR3 nucleotides: TGTGCCAGCAGTCGCACCCCCCCCGCGGGGGGGGGAGATACGCAGTATTTT.

The gene calls are TRBV30 and TRBJ2-3, with 7 bases aligning to TRBD1. V gave up 3 bases and J gave up 2 bases; unmatched junction bases: 5. This CDR3 comprises 14 residues. CDR1 and CDR2 from the germline V gene are GTSNPN and SVGIG (reference sequence). The CDR3: CAWRRDSTTDTQYF. CDR3 sequence (DNA): TGTGCCTGGAGACGGGACAGTACCACAGATACGCAGTATTTT. Combining the CDR3 with reference TRBV30 and TRBJ2-3 gives the whole variable domain SQTIHQWPATLVQPVGSPLSLECTVEGTSNPNLYWYRQAAGRGLQLLFYSVGIGQISSEVPQNLSASRPQDRQFILSSKKLLLSDSGFYLCAWRRDSTTDTQYFGPGTRLTVL.

The V and J genes are TRBV2 and TRBJ1-5; weak D call: TRBD1 (6 bases). Germline V gives CDR1 SNHLY, CDR2 FYNNEI. Trimming took 3 bases from V and 5 from J, leaving 17 bases between them. The CDR3 is 16 amino acids. The CDR3 DNA follows: TGTGCCAGCAGTGAGAGCCTCGGGACACTCGATCAGCCCCAGCATTTT. Protein product: CASSESLGTLDQPQHF.